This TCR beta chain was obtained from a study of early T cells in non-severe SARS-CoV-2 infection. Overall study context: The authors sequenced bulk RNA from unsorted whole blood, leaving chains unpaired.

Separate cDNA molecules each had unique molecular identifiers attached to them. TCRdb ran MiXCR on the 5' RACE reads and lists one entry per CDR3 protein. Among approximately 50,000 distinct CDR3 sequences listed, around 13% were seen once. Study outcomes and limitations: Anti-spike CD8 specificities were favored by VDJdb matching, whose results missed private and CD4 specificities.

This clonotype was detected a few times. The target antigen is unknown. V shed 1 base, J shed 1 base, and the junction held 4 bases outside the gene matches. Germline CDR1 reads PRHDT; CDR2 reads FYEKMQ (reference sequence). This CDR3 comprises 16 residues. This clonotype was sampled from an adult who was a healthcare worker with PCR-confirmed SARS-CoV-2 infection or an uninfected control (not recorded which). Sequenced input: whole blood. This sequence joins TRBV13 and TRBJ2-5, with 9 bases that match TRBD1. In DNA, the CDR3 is TGTGCCAGCAGCTTAGCGGAGGACAGGGGCCAAGAGACCCAGTACTTC. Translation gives CASSLAEDRGQETQYF.